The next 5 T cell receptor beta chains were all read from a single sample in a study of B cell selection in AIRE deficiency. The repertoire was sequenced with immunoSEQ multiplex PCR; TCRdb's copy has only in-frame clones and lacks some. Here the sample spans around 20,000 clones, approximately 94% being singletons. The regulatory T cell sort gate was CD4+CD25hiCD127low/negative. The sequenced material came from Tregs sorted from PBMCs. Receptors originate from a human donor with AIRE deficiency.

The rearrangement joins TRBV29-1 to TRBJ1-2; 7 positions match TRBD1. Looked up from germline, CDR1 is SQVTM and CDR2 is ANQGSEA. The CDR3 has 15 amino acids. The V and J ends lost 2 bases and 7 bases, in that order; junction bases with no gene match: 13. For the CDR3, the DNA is TGCAGCGTTGAACCGAGGTACAGGGGTGAGGGTGGCTACACCTTC. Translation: CSVEPRYRGEGGYTF.

The CDR3 bases are TGTGCCAGCAGTTTGTCAGGAGGCCTCATAGGATACAATGAGCAGTTCTTC. It codes for CASSLSGGLIGYNEQFF. The gene calls are TRBV28 and TRBJ2-1; D is possibly TRBD2 (5 bases). With 3 bases removed from V and 4 bases from J, the gap between germline ends came to 19 bases. CDR1 is MDHEN, CDR2 SYDVKM, per germline. The CDR3 is made up of 17 amino acids.

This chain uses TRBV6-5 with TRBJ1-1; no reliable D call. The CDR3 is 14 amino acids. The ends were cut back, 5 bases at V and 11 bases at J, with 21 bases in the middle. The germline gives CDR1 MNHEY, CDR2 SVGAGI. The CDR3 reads CASSPRQTRSGAFF. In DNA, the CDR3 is TGTGCCAGCAGTCCCCGGCAAACTCGATCTGGGGCTTTCTTT.

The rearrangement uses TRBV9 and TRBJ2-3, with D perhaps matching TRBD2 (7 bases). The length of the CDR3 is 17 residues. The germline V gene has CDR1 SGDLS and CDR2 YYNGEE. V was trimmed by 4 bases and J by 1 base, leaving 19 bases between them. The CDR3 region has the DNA TGTGCCAGCAGCCCTCAGCCCCAGGGGAGGGGCACAGATACGCAGTATTTT. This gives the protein CASSPQPQGRGTDTQYF.

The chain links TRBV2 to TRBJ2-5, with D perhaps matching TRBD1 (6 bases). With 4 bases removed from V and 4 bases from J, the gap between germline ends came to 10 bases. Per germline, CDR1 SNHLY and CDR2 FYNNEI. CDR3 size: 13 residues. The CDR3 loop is CASSGTDRETQYF. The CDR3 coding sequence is TGTGCCAGCAGTGGGACAGATAGAGAGACCCAGTACTTC.